This TCR beta chain was sequenced in a study of T cell changes during pregnancy in multiple sclerosis. Trimming cost V 6 bases and J 3 bases, with 21 bases left between them. Germline V lookup: CDR1 MDHEN, CDR2 SYDVKM. This CDR3 comprises 17 residues. Assay used: immunoSEQ multiplex PCR; TCRdb lists only in-frame clones, some missing. The sample has about 79,000 clones; around 90% are singletons. The receptor comes from a female donor with multiple sclerosis, enrolled in a pregnancy study. Sequences were derived from CD4+ T cells from peripheral blood mononuclear cells, sampled in the second trimester of pregnancy. The chain couples TRBV28 to TRBJ1-3; tentative D call: TRBD1 (6 bases). CDR3 nucleotides: TGTGCCAGCAGACTTGGGCCTGGAGACAGGCGTGGAAACACCATATATTTT. It specifies CASRLGPGDRRGNTIYF. Together with reference TRBV28 and TRBJ1-3, the CDR3 gives the full variable domain: DVKVTQSSRYLVKRTGEKVFLECVQDMDHENMFWYRQDPGLGLRLIYFSYDVKMKEKGDIPEGYSVSREKKERFSLILESASTNQTSMYLCASRLGPGDRRGNTIYFGEGSWLTVV.